A selection of T cell receptor beta chains follows, all from one sample in a study of blood T cell repertoires in COVID-19. Using immunoSEQ multiplex PCR, the repertoire was profiled, and TCRdb retains in-frame clones only, with some absent. The sample yields 51,000 or so clones, over 85% seen once. The source material was peripheral blood. The receptors derive from an elderly man with acute or convalescent COVID-19. Each CDR3 is given with its conserved first and last residue. Fields, in order: V gene, clone size, D gene, J gene, CDR3 protein, CDR3 DNA. A D gene is named only where the DNA matches it firmly. A row's size may be missing; if present it is once, few, many or a size class.

>TRBV5-4|-|-|TRBJ2-2
CASRKRSTGELFF
TGTGCCAGCAGGAAACGTAGCACCGGGGAGCTGTTTTTT
>TRBV5-1|-|-|TRBJ2-1
CASSLEGTPYNEQFF
TGCGCCAGCAGCTTGGAGGGGACACCATACAATGAGCAGTTCTTC
>TRBV18|-|-|TRBJ1-2
CASSPRSPGYYGYTF
TGTGCCAGCTCACCACGGTCTCCGGGGTACTATGGCTACACCTTC
>TRBV7-9|-|TRBD1|TRBJ1-1
CASSLGGSGGAFF
TGTGCCAGCAGCTTAGGAGGCTCAGGGGGAGCTTTCTTT
>TRBV28|-|-|TRBJ2-2
CASSFYRVSNTGELFF
TGTGCCAGCAGTTTTTACAGGGTCAGTAACACCGGGGAGCTGTTTTTT
>TRBV4-2|-|TRBD1|TRBJ1-6
CASSQGFRQGLDSPLHF
TGTGCCAGCAGCCAAGGCTTCCGACAGGGACTTGATTCACCCCTCCACTTT
>TRBV6-6|-|TRBD1|TRBJ1-4
CASNLQGAENEKLFF
TGTGCCAGCAACCTACAGGGGGCGGAGAATGAAAAACTGTTTTTT
>TRBV18|-|TRBD1|TRBJ1-2
CASSPVAGTVASSHYGYTF
TGTGCCAGCTCACCAGTGGCCGGGACAGTAGCCTCCTCTCACTATGGCTACACCTTC
>TRBV6-5|-|TRBD2|TRBJ2-7
CATAGGLGEQYF
TGTGCCACCGCCGGAGGACTAGGTGAGCAGTACTTC
>TRBV10-3|-|TRBD2|TRBJ2-1
CAISESGGGAANEQFF
TGTGCCATCAGTGAGTCTGGCGGGGGGGCCGCCAATGAGCAGTTCTTC
>TRBV18|-|TRBD1|TRBJ1-4
CASSLLSGTGGSRTNEKLFF
TGTGCCAGCTCACTTCTATCCGGGACAGGGGGCTCTAGAACTAATGAAAAACTGTTTTTT
>TRBV29-1|-|TRBD1|TRBJ1-3
CSVTGGISGNTIYF
TGCAGCGTAACAGGGGGTATCTCTGGAAACACCATATATTTT
>TRBV19|-|-|TRBJ1-5
CASSLQVNSNQPQHF
TGTGCCAGTAGCCTACAGGTGAATAGCAATCAGCCCCAGCATTTT
>TRBV3-1/TRBV3-2|-|TRBD1|TRBJ2-7
CASSRSGTGAYEQYF
TGTGCCAGCAGCCGATCCGGGACAGGGGCCTACGAGCAGTACTTC
>TRBV13|-|TRBD1|TRBJ1-1
CASSYRGYTEAFF
TGTGCCAGCAGCTACAGGGGATACACTGAAGCTTTCTTT
>TRBV19|once|-|TRBJ1-6
CATNYQGSPLHF
TGTGCCACCAACTACCAAGGTTCACCCCTCCACTTT
>TRBV5-1|few|-|TRBJ1-2
CASSFMPDSTQGYTF
TGCGCCAGCAGCTTTATGCCGGACAGCACGCAAGGCTACACCTTC
>TRBV18|once|TRBD1|TRBJ2-7
CASSPPTGGYEQYF
TGTGCCAGCTCACCACCGACAGGGGGCTACGAGCAGTACTTC
>TRBV19|-|TRBD1|TRBJ2-3
CASRGTGATDTQYF
TGTGCCAGTAGGGGGACAGGGGCCACAGATACGCAGTATTTT
>TRBV7-2|-|TRBD1|TRBJ2-7
CASSRRADRGEQYF
TGTGCCAGCAGCCGCAGGGCCGACAGGGGGGAGCAGTACTTC
>TRBV5-1|-|-|TRBJ1-2
CASRLFQDSRTNYGYTF
TGCGCCAGCAGATTATTTCAAGACAGTAGAACTAACTATGGCTACACCTTC
>TRBV3-1/TRBV3-2|-|-|TRBJ1-1
CASSLLGGNTEAFF
TGTGCCAGCAGCCTTCTCGGTGGGAACACTGAAGCTTTCTTT
>TRBV5-1|-|-|TRBJ1-3
CASSLAPGNTIYF
TGCGCCAGCAGCTTGGCTCCTGGAAACACCATATATTTT
>TRBV2|-|-|TRBJ2-5
CASSERATGTETQYF
TGTGCCAGCAGTGAACGGGCTACAGGGACGGAGACCCAGTACTTC
>TRBV10-3|-|TRBD1|TRBJ2-7
CAISTTAGTASSYEQYF
TGTGCCATCAGCACGACCGCAGGGACAGCGAGCTCCTACGAGCAGTACTTC
>TRBV9|once|-|TRBJ1-3
CASSGGKGANSGNTIYF
TGTGCCAGCAGCGGAGGGAAGGGCGCAAACTCTGGAAACACCATATATTTT
>TRBV24-1|-|TRBD1|TRBJ2-7
CATSDLGRDRGQYF
TGTGCCACCAGTGATTTGGGCAGGGACAGGGGGCAGTACTTC
>TRBV28|-|TRBD1|TRBJ2-7
CASSLWRGQTVSYEQYF
TGTGCCAGCAGTTTATGGAGGGGACAGACGGTCTCCTACGAGCAGTACTTC
>TRBV7-2|-|-|TRBJ2-5
CASSPSRGQETQYF
TGTGCCAGCAGCCCCTCAAGGGGGCAAGAGACCCAGTACTTC
>TRBV6-1|-|-|TRBJ1-6
CASSDMTGPSSYNSPLHF
TGTGCCAGCAGTGATATGACAGGCCCTAGCTCCTATAATTCACCCCTCCACTTT
>TRBV2|once|-|TRBJ1-5
CASKVGDTRNQPQHF
TGTGCCAGCAAGGTTGGGGACACACGCAATCAGCCCCAGCATTTT
>TRBV29-1|-|-|TRBJ2-3
CSVDRRDTQYF
TGCAGCGTTGACCGTAGAGATACGCAGTATTTT
>TRBV7-9|-|TRBD1|TRBJ1-2
CASSLRQGWRYTF
TGTGCCAGCAGCCTTCGACAGGGCTGGCGCTACACCTTC
>TRBV19|-|TRBD1|TRBJ1-6
CASSAQGASSPLHF
TGTGCCAGTAGTGCACAGGGGGCGAGCTCACCCCTCCACTTT
>TRBV25-1|once|-|TRBJ1-4
CASSLGRRGNEKLFF
TGTGCCAGCAGTCTTGGGCGTAGGGGAAATGAAAAACTGTTTTTT
>TRBV7-8|-|-|TRBJ1-1
CASSLNRNTEAFF
TGTGCCAGCAGCTTAAACAGGAACACTGAAGCTTTCTTT
>TRBV19|-|TRBD2|TRBJ2-1
CASSGILAGGYNEQFF
TGTGCCAGTAGTGGGATACTAGCGGGGGGGTACAATGAGCAGTTCTTC
>TRBV11-2|-|-|TRBJ2-3
CASSFGLSTDTQYF
TGTGCCAGCAGCTTTGGACTGAGCACAGATACGCAGTATTTT
>TRBV5-1|-|TRBD2|TRBJ2-3
CASSLDPGLAGVRGTDTQYF
TGCGCCAGCAGCTTGGACCCCGGACTAGCGGGGGTTAGAGGCACAGATACGCAGTATTTT
>TRBV7-9|-|-|TRBJ2-2
CASSFTRVNSGELFF
TGTGCCAGCAGCTTTACCCGGGTTAACTCCGGGGAGCTGTTTTTT
>TRBV13|-|-|TRBJ2-3
CASSRTTIVGDTQYF
TGTGCCAGCAGTCGGACGACTATTGTTGGAGATACGCAGTATTTT
>TRBV11-2|-|TRBD1|TRBJ1-1
CASSLRDRGLGAFF
TGTGCCAGCAGCTTACGGGACAGGGGGCTCGGGGCTTTCTTT
>TRBV7-3|-|-|TRBJ2-6
CASSSAGANVLTF
TGTGCCAGCAGCTCCGCGGGGGCCAACGTCCTGACTTTC
>TRBV24-1|-|TRBD1|TRBJ1-6
CATKGQGWTPLHF
TGTGCCACCAAGGGACAGGGTTGGACACCCCTCCACTTT
>TRBV2|-|TRBD1|TRBJ1-5
CASKSGWPGGFQPQHF
TGTGCCAGCAAATCCGGATGGCCAGGGGGCTTTCAGCCCCAGCATTTT
>TRBV7-9|once|-|TRBJ1-2
CASSRDGLYGYTF
TGTGCCAGCAGCCGTGACGGACTCTATGGCTACACCTTC
>TRBV30|-|TRBD1|TRBJ2-4
CARSGGGSKNIQYF
TGTGCCAGATCAGGGGGCGGATCCAAAAACATTCAGTACTTC
>TRBV11-1|-|TRBD2|TRBJ2-3
CASSPTFSGGFYTQYF
TGTGCCAGCAGCCCAACCTTTAGCGGGGGATTTTATACGCAGTATTTT
>TRBV7-9|-|-|TRBJ1-4
CASSFMAGGDEKLFF
TGTGCCAGCAGCTTCATGGCCGGCGGGGATGAAAAACTGTTTTTT
>TRBV30|once|TRBD1|TRBJ2-1
CAWSVQGPELRFF
TGTGCCTGGAGTGTACAGGGGCCCGAACTGAGGTTCTTC
>TRBV7-3|-|-|TRBJ2-7
CASGIVFSYEQYF
TGTGCCAGCGGTATAGTATTTTCCTACGAGCAGTACTTC
>TRBV3-1/TRBV3-2|-|-|TRBJ2-7
CASSQDRGRPSYEQYF
TGTGCCAGCAGCCAAGACAGGGGCCGGCCTTCCTACGAGCAGTACTTC
>TRBV10-3|-|-|TRBJ2-7
CAISGQPRDVEQYF
TGTGCCATCAGTGGACAGCCTCGCGATGTCGAGCAGTACTTC
>TRBV6-1|-|-|TRBJ1-2
CASSEAHGGEYGYTF
TGTGCCAGCAGTGAAGCCCATGGGGGGGAGTATGGCTACACCTTC
>TRBV27|-|TRBD1|TRBJ1-2
CASREHGTDGYTF
TGTGCCAGCAGGGAGCACGGGACAGATGGCTACACCTTC
>TRBV18|-|TRBD2|TRBJ2-2
CASSPPGTSYNTGELFF
TGTGCCAGCTCACCACCTGGGACTAGCTACAACACCGGGGAGCTGTTTTTT
>TRBV6-1|-|-|TRBJ2-7
CASSEGVLYEQYF
TGTGCCAGCAGTGAAGGAGTTCTTTACGAGCAGTACTTC
>TRBV10-3|-|-|TRBJ2-7
CAISGGGGTGTYEQYF
TGTGCCATCAGTGGGGGTGGCGGGACTGGGACCTACGAGCAGTACTTC
>TRBV7-2|-|-|TRBJ2-3
CASSPRRGTDTQYF
TGTGCCAGCAGCCCAAGGCGGGGAACAGATACGCAGTATTTT
>TRBV15|-|-|TRBJ1-1
CATSSYQGTLNTEAFF
TGTGCCACCAGCAGTTATCAGGGGACCCTGAACACTGAAGCTTTCTTT